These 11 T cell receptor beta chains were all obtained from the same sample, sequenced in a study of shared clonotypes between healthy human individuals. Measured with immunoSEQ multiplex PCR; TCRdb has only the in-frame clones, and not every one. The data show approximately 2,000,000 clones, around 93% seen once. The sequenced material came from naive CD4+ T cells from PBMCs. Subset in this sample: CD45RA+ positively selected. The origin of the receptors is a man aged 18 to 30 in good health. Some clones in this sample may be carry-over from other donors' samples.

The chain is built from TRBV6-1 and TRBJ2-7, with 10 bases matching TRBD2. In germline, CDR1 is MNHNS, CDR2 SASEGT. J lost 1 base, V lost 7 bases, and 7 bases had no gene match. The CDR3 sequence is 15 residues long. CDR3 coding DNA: TGTGCCAGCACCGAAGCGGGAGGGATTTCCTACGAGCAGTACTTC. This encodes CASTEAGGISYEQYF.

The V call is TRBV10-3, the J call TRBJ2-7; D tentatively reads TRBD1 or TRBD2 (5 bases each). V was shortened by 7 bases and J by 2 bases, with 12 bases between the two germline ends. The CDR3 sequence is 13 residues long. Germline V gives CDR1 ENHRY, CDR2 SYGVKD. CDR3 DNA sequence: TGTGCCATCAAAGGGACGGGGCCCTACGAGCAGTACTTC. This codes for CAIKGTGPYEQYF.

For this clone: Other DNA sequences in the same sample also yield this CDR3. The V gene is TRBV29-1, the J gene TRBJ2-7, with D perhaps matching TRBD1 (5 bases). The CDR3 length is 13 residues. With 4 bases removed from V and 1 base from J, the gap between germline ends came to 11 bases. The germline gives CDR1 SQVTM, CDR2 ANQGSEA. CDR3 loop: CSVGGRLSYEQYF. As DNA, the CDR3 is TGCAGCGTTGGGGGCAGGCTTTCCTACGAGCAGTACTTC.

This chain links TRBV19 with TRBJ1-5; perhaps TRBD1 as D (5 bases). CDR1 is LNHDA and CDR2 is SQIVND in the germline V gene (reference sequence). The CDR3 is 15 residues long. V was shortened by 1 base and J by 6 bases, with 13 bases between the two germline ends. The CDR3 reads CASSIVAREGQPQHF. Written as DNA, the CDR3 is TGTGCCAGTAGTATAGTTGCCAGGGAGGGTCAGCCCCAGCATTTT. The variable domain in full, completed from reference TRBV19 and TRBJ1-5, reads DGGITQSPKYLFRKEGQNVTLSCEQNLNHDAMYWYRQDPGQGLRLIYYSQIVNDFQKGDIAEGYSVSREKKESFPLTVTSAQKNPTAFYLCASSIVAREGQPQHFGDGTRLSIL.

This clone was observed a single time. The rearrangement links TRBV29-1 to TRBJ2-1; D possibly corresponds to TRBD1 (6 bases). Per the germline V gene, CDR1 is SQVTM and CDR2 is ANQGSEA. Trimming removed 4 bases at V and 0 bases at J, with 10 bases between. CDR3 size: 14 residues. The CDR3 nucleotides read TGCAGCGTTGGAATGGGGGCCTCCTACAATGAGCAGTTCTTC. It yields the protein CSVGMGASYNEQFF.

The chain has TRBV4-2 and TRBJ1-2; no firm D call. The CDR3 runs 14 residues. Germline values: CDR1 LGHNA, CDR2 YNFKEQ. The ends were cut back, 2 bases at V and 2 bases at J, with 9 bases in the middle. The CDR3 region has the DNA TGTGCCAGCAGCCAAAAGGGAGGGAACTATGGCTACACCTTC. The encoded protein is CASSQKGGNYGYTF.

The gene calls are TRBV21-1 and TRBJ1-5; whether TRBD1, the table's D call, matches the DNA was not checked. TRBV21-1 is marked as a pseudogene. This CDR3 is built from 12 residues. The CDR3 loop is CAIETGNQPQHF. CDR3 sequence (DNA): TGTGCCATCGAGACAGGGAATCAGCCCCAGCATTTT.

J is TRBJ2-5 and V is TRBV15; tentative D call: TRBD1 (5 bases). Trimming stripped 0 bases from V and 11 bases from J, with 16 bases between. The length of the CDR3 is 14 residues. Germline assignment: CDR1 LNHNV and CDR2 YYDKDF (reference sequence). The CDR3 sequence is CATSREGASPEQYF. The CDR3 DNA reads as TGTGCCACCAGCAGAGAAGGGGCCTCACCCGAACAGTACTTC.

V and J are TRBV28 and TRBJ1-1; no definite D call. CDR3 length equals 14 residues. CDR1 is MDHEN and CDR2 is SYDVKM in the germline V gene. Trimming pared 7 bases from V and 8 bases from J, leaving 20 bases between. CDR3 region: CASTPPLSRIEAFF. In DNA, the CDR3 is TGTGCCAGCACCCCACCTTTGAGTCGAATAGAAGCTTTCTTT.

CDR3 nucleotide sequence: TGTGCCAGCAGCTCGCAAGACACTGAAGCTTTCTTT. Protein: CASSSQDTEAFF. The rearrangement uses TRBV11-3 and TRBJ1-1; the D is unclear. The CDR3 sequence is 12 residues long. CDR1 SGHNT and CDR2 YENEEA come from the germline V gene. V was clipped by 4 bases and J by 3 bases, with 6 bases between them.

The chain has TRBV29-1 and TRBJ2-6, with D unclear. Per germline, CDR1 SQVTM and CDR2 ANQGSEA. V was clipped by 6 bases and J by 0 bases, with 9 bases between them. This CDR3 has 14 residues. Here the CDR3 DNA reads TGCAGCGTCGTGGAGACCTCTGGGGCCAACGTCCTGACTTTC. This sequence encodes CSVVETSGANVLTF.